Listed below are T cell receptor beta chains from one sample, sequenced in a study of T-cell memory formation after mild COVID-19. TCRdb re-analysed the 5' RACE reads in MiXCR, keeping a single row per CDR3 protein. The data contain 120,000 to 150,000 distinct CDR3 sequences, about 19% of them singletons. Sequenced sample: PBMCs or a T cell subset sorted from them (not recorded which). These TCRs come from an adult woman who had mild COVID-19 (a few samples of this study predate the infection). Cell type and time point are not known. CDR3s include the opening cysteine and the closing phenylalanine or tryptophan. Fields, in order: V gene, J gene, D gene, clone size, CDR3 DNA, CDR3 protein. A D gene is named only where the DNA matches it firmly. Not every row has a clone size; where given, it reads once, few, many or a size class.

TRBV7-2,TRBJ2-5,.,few,TGTGCCAGCAGCTTTCGACGTTACCAAGAGACCCAGTACTTC,CASSFRRYQETQYF
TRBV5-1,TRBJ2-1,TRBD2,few,TGCGCCAGCAGCGCATCTAGCGGGGCTGAGCAGTTCTTC,CASSASSGAEQFF
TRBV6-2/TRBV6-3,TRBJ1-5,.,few,TGTGCCCACGCGCCACAGGGAACCCAGCCCCAGCATTTT,CAHAPQGTQPQHF
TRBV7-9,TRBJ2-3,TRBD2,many,TGTGCCAGCAGCCCTTGGACTAGCGGGAAAGGAGATACGCAGTATTTT,CASSPWTSGKGDTQYF
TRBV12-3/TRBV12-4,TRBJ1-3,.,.,TGTGCCAGCAGTTTTAACTTTGGAAACACCATATATTTT,CASSFNFGNTIYF
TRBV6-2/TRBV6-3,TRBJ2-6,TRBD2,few,TGTGCCAGCAGGTACCCGACTAGCGGGGTAGGATCTGGGGCCAACGTCCTGACTTTC,CASRYPTSGVGSGANVLTF
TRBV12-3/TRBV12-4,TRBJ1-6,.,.,TGTGCCAGCAGTTTCAACGGGGTTGGGGATTCACCCCTCCACTTT,CASSFNGVGDSPLHF
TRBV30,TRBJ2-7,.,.,TGTGCCTGGAGAGTCAGGGAGTCGCGGGACCGAGAGCAGTACTTC,CAWRVRESRDREQYF
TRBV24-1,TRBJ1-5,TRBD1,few,TGTGCCACCAGTGATTCGACAGGGGACAGTAGGGGCAATCAGCCCCAGCATTTT,CATSDSTGDSRGNQPQHF
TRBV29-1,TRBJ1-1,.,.,TGCAGCGTGGGGCCTCGGGGAAAATGGACTGAAGCTTTCTTT,CSVGPRGKWTEAFF
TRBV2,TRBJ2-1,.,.,TGTGCCAGCAGGACGGGGAGCGCCTACAATGAGCAGTTCTTC,CASRTGSAYNEQFF
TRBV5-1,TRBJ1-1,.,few,TGCGCCAGCAGCTTGGCCGAGACGGAGAACACTGAAGCTTTCTTT,CASSLAETENTEAFF
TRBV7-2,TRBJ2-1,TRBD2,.,TGTGCCAGCAGCCCCCAGGGTAGCGGGAGGGCGGGCAATGAGCAGTTCTTC,CASSPQGSGRAGNEQFF
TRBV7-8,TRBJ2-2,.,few,TGTGCCAGCAGCCCGGAAGCCCAGACGACGTACACCGGGGAGCTGTTTTTT,CASSPEAQTTYTGELFF
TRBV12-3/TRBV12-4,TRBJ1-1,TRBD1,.,TGTGCCAGCAGTTTAGGACAGGGGTGGGGCACTGAAGCTTTCTTT,CASSLGQGWGTEAFF
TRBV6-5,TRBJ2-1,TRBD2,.,TGTGCCAGCAGTTACGGCGGGAGATGGGCCTACAATGAGCAGTTCTTC,CASSYGGRWAYNEQFF
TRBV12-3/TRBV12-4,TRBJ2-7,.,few,TGTGCCAGCAGTTCCCCGGCAGGGCCCCGCTCCTACGAGCAGTACTTC,CASSSPAGPRSYEQYF
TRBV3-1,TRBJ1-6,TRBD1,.,TGTGCCAGCAGCCCCCACCGGACAGGGAATAATTCACCCCTCCACTTT,CASSPHRTGNNSPLHF
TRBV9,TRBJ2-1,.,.,TGTGCCAGCAGCGTAGAAGCATTTTCCTACAATGAGCAGTTCTTC,CASSVEAFSYNEQFF
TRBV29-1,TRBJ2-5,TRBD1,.,TGCAGCGCGCGTGACAGGGGGCGTAGGGAGACCCAGTACTTC,CSARDRGRRETQYF
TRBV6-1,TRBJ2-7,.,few,TGTGCCAGCAGTGGTCTTGGACGGGTCGAGCAGTACTTC,CASSGLGRVEQYF
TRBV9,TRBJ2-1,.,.,TGTGCCAGCAGCGTAGAGCCGGGAGTTGAGCAGTTCTTC,CASSVEPGVEQFF
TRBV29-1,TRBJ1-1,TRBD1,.,TGCAGCGTTAGAGGACAGGGGACAGTGAACACTGAAGCTTTCTTT,CSVRGQGTVNTEAFF
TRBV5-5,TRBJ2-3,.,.,TGTGCCAGCAGCTTGGCCGTAGATACGCAGTATTTT,CASSLAVDTQYF
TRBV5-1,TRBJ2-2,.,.,TGCGCCAGCAGGATTGGAACAGGGCGCAGCACCGGGGAGCTGTTTTTT,CASRIGTGRSTGELFF
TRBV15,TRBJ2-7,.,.,TGTGCCACCAGCAGAGATCAGGAGGTAGAGCAGTACTTC,CATSRDQEVEQYF
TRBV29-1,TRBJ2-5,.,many,TGCAGCGTTGGTCGCGCCCAAGAGACCCAGTACTTC,CSVGRAQETQYF
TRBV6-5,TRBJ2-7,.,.,TGTGCCAGCAGTAAACTCCTCCCTGGGCCCAACTACGAGCAGTACTTC,CASSKLLPGPNYEQYF
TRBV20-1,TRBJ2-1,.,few,TGCAGTGCCCCCACTTCACGGTGGAACAATGAGCAGTTCTTC,CSAPTSRWNNEQFF
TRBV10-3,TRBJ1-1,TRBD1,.,TGTGCCATCAGAGAGACAGGGGCCACTGAAGCTTTCTTT,CAIRETGATEAFF
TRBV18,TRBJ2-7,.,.,TGTGCCAGCTCAACCGACACAGGGAGGTCCTACGAGCAGTACTTC,CASSTDTGRSYEQYF
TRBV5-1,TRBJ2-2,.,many,TGCGCCAGCAGCTTAGAAATGAACACCGGGGAGCTGTTTTTT,CASSLEMNTGELFF
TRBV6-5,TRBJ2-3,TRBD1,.,TGTGCCAGCACCTCTTCCAGGGGGCTAGGAACAGATACGCAGTATTTT,CASTSSRGLGTDTQYF
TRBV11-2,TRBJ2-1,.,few,TGTGCCAGCAGCTTAGGGTCGGACCCGACCGAGCAGTTCTTC,CASSLGSDPTEQFF
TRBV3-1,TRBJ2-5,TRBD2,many,TGTGCCAGCAGCCCACGACTAGCGGGAGGGCCAAGCGAAGAGACCCAGTACTTC,CASSPRLAGGPSEETQYF
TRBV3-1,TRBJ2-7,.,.,TGTGCCAGCAGCCCCCAGATCCACTACGAGCAGTACTTC,CASSPQIHYEQYF
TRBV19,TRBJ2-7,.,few,TGTGCCAGTAGTAACTCGGGAAGCTCCTACGAGCAGTACTTC,CASSNSGSSYEQYF
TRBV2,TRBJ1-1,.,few,TGTGCCAGCAGTGAAAGCCAGACGAACGCGGAGGCTTTCTTT,CASSESQTNAEAFF
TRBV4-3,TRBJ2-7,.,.,TGCGCCAGCAGCCAAGGCGGGGGCGGCTCCTACGAGCAGTACTTC,CASSQGGGGSYEQYF
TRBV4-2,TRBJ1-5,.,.,TGTGCCAGCAGCCCCCGTTCTGGCGGCCAGCCCCAGCATTTT,CASSPRSGGQPQHF
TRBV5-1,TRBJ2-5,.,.,TGCGCCAGCAGCTTTACCAGGGGCCAAGAGACCCAGTACTTC,CASSFTRGQETQYF
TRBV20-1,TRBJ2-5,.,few,TGCAGTGCCACAGGGGAGGATGGAGAGACCCAGTACTTC,CSATGEDGETQYF
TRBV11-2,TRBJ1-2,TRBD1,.,TGTGCCAGCAGCCCAGCAGGGGGGGGGGCTAACTATGGCTACACCTTC,CASSPAGGGANYGYTF
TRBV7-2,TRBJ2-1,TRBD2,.,TGTGCCAGCAGCTGGGGGGGTCCGCCTTACAATGAGCAGTTCTTC,CASSWGGPPYNEQFF
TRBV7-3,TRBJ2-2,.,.,TGTGCCAGCAGCTTATTTGCGGGGTCGAACACCGGGGAGCTGTTTTTT,CASSLFAGSNTGELFF